These 25 T cell receptor beta chains originate from one sample sequenced in a study of human versus mouse CDR3 diversity and MHC coevolution. TCRdb's copy holds only in-frame clones and misses some; the assay was immunoSEQ multiplex PCR. The repertoire holds roughly 80,000 clones, with around 93% as singletons. The sequencing sample was made of naive CD4+ T cells from blood. Documented subset: CD45RO-negative CD62L-positive naive CD4 T cells. The source is a person aged 30 to 70 in good health.

In regard to this clone: Other DNA sequences in this specimen translate into the identical CDR3. V usage is TRBV13 and J usage is TRBJ2-7; 7 nucleotides line up with TRBD1. Germline loops: CDR1 PRHDT, CDR2 FYEKMQ (reference sequence). The CDR3 loop spans 14 amino acids. The J segment lost 5 bases and the V segment lost 5 bases, leaving 9 bases of the junction unmatched. The CDR3 protein is CASSHRDSHHEQYF. The CDR3 region has the DNA TGTGCCAGCAGCCACCGGGACAGTCACCACGAGCAGTACTTC. The entire variable domain, with the rest obtained from reference TRBV13 and TRBJ2-7, is as follows: AAGVIQSPRHLIKEKRETATLKCYPIPRHDTVYWYQQGPGQDPQFLISFYEKMQSDKGSIPDRFSAQQFSDYHSELNMSSLELGDSALYFCASSHRDSHHEQYFGPGTRLTVT.

J is TRBJ2-2 and V is TRBV27; D remains ambiguous. Germline lookup yields CDR1 MNHEY and CDR2 SMNVEV (reference sequence). The V end lost 5 bases, the J end lost 3 bases, and 10 bases lay between the germline ends. The CDR3 is 14 residues long. The CDR3 loop is CASSPYGDTGELFF. The CDR3 nucleotides read TGTGCCAGCAGTCCCTACGGAGACACCGGGGAGCTGTTTTTT.

This chain uses TRBV14 with TRBJ1-2, with D perhaps matching TRBD1 (5 bases). The CDR3 is made up of 13 amino acids. Germline CDR1 and CDR2: SGHDN and FVKESK. The ends were cut back, 4 bases at V and 7 bases at J, with 13 bases in the middle. The CDR3 DNA sequence: TGTGCCAGCAGCCGCCTGGGGCCCCTTGGCTACACCTTC. Translating gives CASSRLGPLGYTF.

The V gene is TRBV6-4, the J gene TRBJ2-1, with D tentatively TRBD2 (6 bases). Germline assignment: CDR1 MRHNA and CDR2 SNTAGT. The ends were cut back, 8 bases at V and 0 bases at J, with 11 bases in the middle. There are 14 residues in the CDR3. The CDR3 loop reads CASASESSYNEQFF. Here the CDR3 DNA reads TGTGCCAGCGCTAGCGAGAGCTCCTACAATGAGCAGTTCTTC.

A single count supports this clone. The V and J genes are TRBV5-4 and TRBJ1-1; 7 bases map to TRBD1. The J segment lost 1 base and the V segment lost 0 bases, leaving 0 bases of the junction unmatched. CDR1 SGHNT and CDR2 YYREEE come from the germline V gene (reference sequence). The CDR3 totals 14 residues. CDR3 region: CASSLAGGNTEAFF. DNA for the CDR3: TGTGCCAGCAGCTTGGCAGGGGGGAACACTGAAGCTTTCTTT.

CDR3 sequence: CASSQDRVAGGPSSYNEQFF. The CDR3, as DNA: TGCGCCAGCAGCCAAGATAGGGTAGCGGGAGGTCCAAGCTCCTACAATGAGCAGTTCTTC. This rearrangement joins TRBV4-1 to TRBJ2-1; TRBD2 aligns across 10 bases. Unmatched junction bases numbered 11, after V lost 0 bases and J lost 0 bases. This CDR3 has 20 residues. Germline-derived CDR1 and CDR2 are MGHRA and YSYEKL.

This clone has more than one count but fewer than ten. The rearrangement uses TRBV10-3 and TRBJ1-2, with 9 bases fitting TRBD1. CDR1 and CDR2 from the germline V gene are ENHRY and SYGVKD. The J segment lost 2 bases and the V segment lost 4 bases, leaving 2 bases of the junction unmatched. CDR3 size: 14 residues. CDR3 residues: CAISGTGENYGYTF. As DNA, the CDR3 is TGTGCCATCAGTGGGACAGGGGAAAACTATGGCTACACCTTC.

The chain uses TRBV4-1 and TRBJ2-2; 8 bases line up with TRBD1. The V gene end was trimmed by 3 bases and the J gene end by 7 bases; junction bases not matched to a gene: 7. The germline V gene encodes CDR1 MGHRA and CDR2 YSYEKL. The CDR3 runs 15 residues. In nucleotides, the CDR3 is TGCGCCAGCAGCCACCCTCCCAGGGGGCACGGGGAGCTGTTTTTT. It specifies CASSHPPRGHGELFF.

This clone was counted only a few times. This sequence joins TRBV19 and TRBJ1-1; D is possibly TRBD1 (5 bases). Germline values: CDR1 LNHDA, CDR2 SQIVND (reference sequence). The V end was cut by 6 bases, the J end by 0 bases, with 8 bases between. This CDR3 comprises 13 residues. The CDR3 here is CASRTGLNTEAFF. For the CDR3, the DNA is TGTGCCAGTAGAACAGGATTGAACACTGAAGCTTTCTTT.

The chain joins TRBV5-1 to TRBJ2-4; the D is unclear. Germline assignment: CDR1 SGHRS and CDR2 YFSETQ. V was pared by 4 bases and J by 8 bases, with 16 bases between. The CDR3 has 14 amino acids. CDR3 amino acids: CASSPDKVVDIQYF. The CDR3, as DNA: TGCGCCAGCAGCCCTGACAAAGTGGTGGACATTCAGTACTTC.

The gene calls are TRBV10-3 and TRBJ2-3; 7 bases agree with TRBD2. V was pared by 4 bases and J by 4 bases, with 5 bases of the junction left unmatched. The CDR3 totals 14 residues. Per germline, CDR1 ENHRY and CDR2 SYGVKD. Here the CDR3 reads CAISAGGLSDTQYF. The CDR3 nucleotides are TGTGCCATCAGTGCGGGGGGTTTGTCAGATACGCAGTATTTT.

In its sample, this clone was seen once. This chain links TRBV6-1 with TRBJ1-1, with D unclear. Germline loops: CDR1 MNHNS, CDR2 SASEGT. Trimming removed 4 bases from V and 1 base from J, with 7 bases in between. The CDR3 loop spans 13 amino acids. In DNA form, the CDR3 reads TGTGCCAGCAGTGGGAACAGGAACACTGAAGCTTTCTTT. Encoded protein: CASSGNRNTEAFF.

V gene TRBV25-1 combines with J gene TRBJ2-1; 10 nucleotides match TRBD2. Germline CDR1 is MGHDK and CDR2 is SYGVNS. J was trimmed by 6 bases and V by 4 bases; bases with no gene match: 9. The CDR3 sequence is 16 residues long. The CDR3 loop reads CASSGRGLALVNEQFF. The CDR3 region has the DNA TGTGCCAGCAGTGGCCGGGGACTAGCGCTTGTCAATGAGCAGTTCTTC.

V is TRBV5-4 and J is TRBJ2-3, with TRBD1 identical over 7 bases. Trimming removed 4 bases from V and 0 bases from J; junction bases left unmatched: 5. This CDR3 region has 15 residues. Germline values: CDR1 SGHNT, CDR2 YYREEE (reference sequence). Here the CDR3 DNA reads TGTGCCAGCAGCACGGGGACAGCAAGCACAGATACGCAGTATTTT. Amino acid sequence: CASSTGTASTDTQYF.

The rearrangement joins TRBV12-5 to TRBJ2-1; 11 nucleotides match TRBD2. The V segment lost 5 bases and the J segment 10 bases; nucleotides outside the gene matches: 1. This CDR3 contains 12 residues. Germline V CDR1 and CDR2: LGHNT, FRNRAP. The CDR3 sequence: CASGLAGGEQFF. The DNA of the CDR3 is TGTGCTAGTGGTCTAGCGGGGGGAGAGCAGTTCTTC.

The chain has TRBV15 and TRBJ1-5; TRBD1 matches at 7 bases. Germline V gives CDR1 LNHNV, CDR2 YYDKDF (reference sequence). This CDR3 is 16 amino acids long. Germline trimming cut 5 bases from V and 2 bases from J; bases unmatched to any gene: 9. CDR3 amino acids: CATSGTTGRRNQPQHF. CDR3 coding DNA: TGTGCCACCAGCGGAACGACAGGGCGCCGCAATCAGCCCCAGCATTTT.

This chain joins TRBV2 and TRBJ1-6, with 7 bases lining up with TRBD1. This CDR3 spans 14 amino acids. From germline, CDR1 is SNHLY and CDR2 FYNNEI. V lost 5 bases and J lost 4; bases outside the gene matches: 2. This chain's CDR3 is CASSTGQYNSPLHF. The CDR3, as DNA: TGTGCCAGCAGTACGGGACAGTATAATTCACCCCTCCACTTT.

CDR3 residues: CASSPGGGTEAFF. The CDR3, as DNA: TGCGCCAGCAGCCCAGGGGGTGGAACTGAAGCTTTCTTT. V is TRBV5-1 and J is TRBJ1-1; 7 nucleotides agree with TRBD1. Trimming removed 4 bases from V and 5 bases from J; junction bases left unmatched: 5. The CDR3 totals 13 residues. Per germline, CDR1 SGHRS and CDR2 YFSETQ.

The rearrangement joins TRBV5-8 to TRBJ2-5, with 8 bases that match TRBD2. Germline assignment: CDR1 SGHTS and CDR2 YDEGEE. This CDR3 is 15 amino acids long. J was trimmed by 7 bases and V by 0 bases; bases with no gene match: 8. The DNA of the CDR3 is TGTGCCAGCAGCTTGGAAGCGGGGGCCCCGGGGACCCAGTACTTC. Encoded protein: CASSLEAGAPGTQYF.

This clone was recorded once. The chain employs TRBV7-3 and TRBJ1-6; TRBD1 matches at 9 bases. Trimming took 5 bases from V and 9 from J; bases not matched to a gene: 11. The CDR3 has 16 residues. From germline, CDR1 is SGHTA and CDR2 FQGTGA. In DNA form, the CDR3 reads TGTGCCAGCAGCCGATTGGACAGGGGTAATGGTTCACCCCTCCACTTT. The encoded protein is CASSRLDRGNGSPLHF.

In this sample, this clone turned up once. The V and J genes are TRBV7-2 and TRBJ2-2; 11 bases line up with TRBD2. The V gene's germline CDR1 is SGHTA and CDR2 FQGNSA. The CDR3 has 19 residues. V was pared by 1 base and J by 0 bases, with 7 bases of the junction left unmatched. CDR3 loop: CASSLVGLAGGSNTGELFF. CDR3 sequence (DNA): TGTGCCAGCAGCTTAGTGGGGCTAGCGGGGGGATCGAACACCGGGGAGCTGTTTTTT.

The chain recombines TRBV27 with TRBJ1-4; 7 bases align to TRBD1. Per germline, CDR1 MNHEY and CDR2 SMNVEV (reference sequence). The V segment lost 3 bases and the J segment 6 bases; nucleotides outside the gene matches: 7. This CDR3 has 15 residues. This chain's CDR3 is CASSFQGGSYEKLFF. CDR3 DNA sequence: TGTGCCAGCAGTTTTCAGGGGGGATCATATGAAAAACTGTTTTTT.

J is TRBJ1-1 and V is TRBV5-1; tentatively, D is TRBD1 (6 bases). This CDR3 spans 16 amino acids. Per the germline V gene, CDR1 is SGHRS and CDR2 is YFSETQ. V was cut by 4 bases and J by 0 bases, with 16 bases left in between. CDR3 DNA sequence: TGCGCCAGCAGCCCCCGAGGGGGAGCAATGAACACTGAAGCTTTCTTT. Protein product: CASSPRGGAMNTEAFF.

The chain recombines TRBV5-6 with TRBJ1-2; 7 positions match TRBD1. Germline assignment: CDR1 SGHDT and CDR2 YYEEEE. The CDR3 runs 16 residues. Trimming at V came to 0 bases and at J to 4 bases, leaving 9 bases not matched to a gene. The chain's CDR3 is CASSLGQGPRTYGYTF. The CDR3 DNA reads TGTGCCAGCAGCTTGGGACAGGGCCCTAGGACCTATGGCTACACCTTC. The variable domain in full, with the rest retrieved from reference TRBV5-6 and TRBJ1-2, is DAGVTQSPTHLIKTRGQQVTLRCSPKSGHDTVSWYQQALGQGPQFIFQYYEEEERQRGNFPDRFSGHQFPNYSSELNVNALLLGDSALYLCASSLGQGPRTYGYTFGSGTRLTVV.

The chain carries TRBV28 and TRBJ1-5; TRBD1 matches at 8 bases. The CDR3 contains 17 residues. The V gene's germline CDR1 is MDHEN and CDR2 SYDVKM. Germline trimming cut 2 bases from V and 4 bases from J; bases unmatched to any gene: 10. The CDR3 loop is CASSLRDRSKDNQPQHF. Here the CDR3 DNA reads TGTGCCAGCAGTTTACGGGACAGGAGTAAGGATAATCAGCCCCAGCATTTT.